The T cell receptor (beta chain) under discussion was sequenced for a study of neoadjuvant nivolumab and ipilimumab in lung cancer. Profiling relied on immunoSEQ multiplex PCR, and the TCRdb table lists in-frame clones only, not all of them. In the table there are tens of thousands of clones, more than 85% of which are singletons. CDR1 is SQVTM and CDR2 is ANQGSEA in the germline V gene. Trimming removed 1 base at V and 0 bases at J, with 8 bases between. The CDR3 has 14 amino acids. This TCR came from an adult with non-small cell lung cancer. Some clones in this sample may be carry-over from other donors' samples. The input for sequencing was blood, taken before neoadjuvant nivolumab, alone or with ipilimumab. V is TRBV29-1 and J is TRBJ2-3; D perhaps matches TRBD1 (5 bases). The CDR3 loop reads CSVEAAGSTDTQYF. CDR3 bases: TGCAGCGTTGAAGCGGCAGGGAGCACAGATACGCAGTATTTT.